These 7 T cell receptor beta chains were all obtained from the same sample, sequenced in a study of T cell responses to AZD1222 COVID-19 vaccine. TCRdb keeps only in-frame clones here, not all; method: immunoSEQ multiplex PCR. The data show tens of thousands of clones, 83% seen once. The specimen comprised peripheral blood, sampled 28 days after the second AZD1222 dose. These receptors all stem from an adult who received the AZD1222 COVID-19 vaccine.

Only a few counts were recorded for this clone. This chain connects TRBV5-6 to TRBJ2-5; 7 bases match TRBD1. Losses at the gene ends were 0 bases for V and 5 bases for J; bases not matched to a gene: 4. Germline CDR1 is SGHDT and CDR2 is YYEEEE. The CDR3 sequence is 14 residues long. CDR3 nucleotides: TGTGCCAGCAGCTTGGCCCCGACAGGGGAGACCCAGTACTTC. Translating it yields CASSLAPTGETQYF.

J is TRBJ1-3 and V is TRBV4-2, with D perhaps matching TRBD1 (5 bases). CDR1 LGHNA and CDR2 YNFKEQ come from the germline V gene. The CDR3 is 17 residues long. Trimming took 1 base from V and 1 from J, leaving 14 bases between them. The CDR3, as DNA: TGTGCCAGCAGCCAAGTTTCCCGGGGGACTTCTGGAAACACCATATATTTT. As protein: CASSQVSRGTSGNTIYF.

The chain employs TRBV28 and TRBJ1-5, with a tentative D call TRBD1 (6 bases). Trimming took off 10 bases at V and 4 bases at J, with 11 bases between the two ends. CDR1 and CDR2 from the germline V gene are MDHEN and SYDVKM. There are 12 residues in the CDR3. CDR3 sequence: CATQGTNQPQHF. The CDR3 nucleotides are TGTGCCACCCAGGGGACTAATCAGCCCCAGCATTTT.

J is TRBJ2-1 and V is TRBV4-1; a possible D gene is TRBD1 (5 bases). Germline lookup yields CDR1 MGHRA and CDR2 YSYEKL. This CDR3 spans 13 amino acids. V dropped 4 bases and J dropped 5 bases, with 9 bases sitting between them. The chain's CDR3 is CASSLCRDNEQFF. The CDR3 coding sequence is TGCGCCAGCAGCCTATGCAGGGACAATGAGCAGTTCTTC.

V and J are TRBV5-4 and TRBJ2-5; D uncertain. Germline lookup yields CDR1 SGHNT and CDR2 YYREEE (reference sequence). Trimming took 1 base from V and 3 from J, leaving 7 bases between them. This CDR3 comprises 13 residues. The CDR3 coding sequence is TGTGCCAGCAGCTTGTTCGTAGAAGAGACCCAGTACTTC. It translates to CASSLFVEETQYF.

This clone was detected once. The chain combines TRBV5-6 with TRBJ1-2; D not certain. Germline V gene data show CDR1 as SGHDT and CDR2 as YYEEEE. V was clipped by 0 bases and J by 4 bases, with 19 bases between them. The CDR3 consists of 17 residues. For the CDR3, the DNA is TGTGCCAGCAGCTTGGAACCAGCCCGATCGGGCCTCTATGGCTACACCTTC. Its translation: CASSLEPARSGLYGYTF.

The gene calls are TRBV5-1 and TRBJ1-1; D perhaps matches TRBD1 (5 bases). V was trimmed by 2 bases and J by 3 bases, leaving 11 bases between them. Germline loops: CDR1 SGHRS, CDR2 YFSETQ. The CDR3 is 14 amino acids. The CDR3 here is CASSFQGDDTEAFF. CDR3 nucleotides: TGCGCCAGCAGCTTTCAAGGGGATGACACTGAAGCTTTCTTT.